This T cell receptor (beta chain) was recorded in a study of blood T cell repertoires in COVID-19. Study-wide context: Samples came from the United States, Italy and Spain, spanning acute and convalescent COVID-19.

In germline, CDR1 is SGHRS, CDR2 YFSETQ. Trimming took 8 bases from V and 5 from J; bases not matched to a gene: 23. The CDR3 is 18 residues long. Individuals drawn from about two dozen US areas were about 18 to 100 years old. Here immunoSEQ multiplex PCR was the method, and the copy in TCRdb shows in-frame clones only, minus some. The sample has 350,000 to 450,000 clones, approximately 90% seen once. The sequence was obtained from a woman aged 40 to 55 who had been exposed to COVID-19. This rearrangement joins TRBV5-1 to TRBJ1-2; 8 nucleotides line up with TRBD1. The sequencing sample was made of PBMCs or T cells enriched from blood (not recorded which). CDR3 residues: CASNRYGTGPATGYGYTF. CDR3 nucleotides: TGCGCCAGTAATAGATACGGGACAGGCCCCGCAACGGGGTATGGCTACACCTTC.